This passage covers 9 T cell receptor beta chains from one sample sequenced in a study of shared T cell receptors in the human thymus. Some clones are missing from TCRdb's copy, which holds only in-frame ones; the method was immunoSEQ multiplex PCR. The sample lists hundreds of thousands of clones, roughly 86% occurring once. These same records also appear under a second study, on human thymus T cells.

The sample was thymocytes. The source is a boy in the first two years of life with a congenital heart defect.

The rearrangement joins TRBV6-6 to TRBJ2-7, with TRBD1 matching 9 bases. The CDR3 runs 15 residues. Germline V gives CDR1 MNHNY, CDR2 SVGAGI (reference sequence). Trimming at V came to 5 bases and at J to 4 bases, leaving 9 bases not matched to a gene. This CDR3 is CASSAPDRGDYEQYF. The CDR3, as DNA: TGTGCCAGCAGTGCCCCGGACAGGGGCGATTACGAGCAGTACTTC.

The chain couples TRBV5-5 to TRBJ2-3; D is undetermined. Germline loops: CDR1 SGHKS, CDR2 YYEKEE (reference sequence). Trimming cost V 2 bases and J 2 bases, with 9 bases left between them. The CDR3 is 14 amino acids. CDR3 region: CASSFPRSTDTQYF. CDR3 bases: TGTGCCAGCAGCTTTCCACGGTCCACAGATACGCAGTATTTT. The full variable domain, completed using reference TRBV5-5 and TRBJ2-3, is DAGVTQSPTHLIKTRGQQVTLRCSPISGHKSVSWYQQVLGQGPQFIFQYYEKEERGRGNFPDRFSARQFPNYSSELNVNALLLGDSALYLCASSFPRSTDTQYFGPGTRLTVL.

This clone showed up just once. The CDR3: CAIRNSGNPTDTQYF. DNA for the CDR3: TGTGCCATCAGGAATAGCGGGAACCCAACAGATACGCAGTATTTT. The V and J genes are TRBV10-3 and TRBJ2-3, with 8 nucleotides matching TRBD2. V shed 6 bases, J shed 3 bases, and the junction held 8 bases outside the gene matches. This CDR3 is 15 amino acids long. Germline CDR1 reads ENHRY; CDR2 reads SYGVKD.

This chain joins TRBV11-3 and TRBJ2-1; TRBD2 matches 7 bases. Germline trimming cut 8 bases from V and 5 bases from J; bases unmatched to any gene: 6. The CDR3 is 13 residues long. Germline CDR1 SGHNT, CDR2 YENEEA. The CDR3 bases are TGTGCCAGCGCGGGAGCACCTGACAATGAGCAGTTCTTC. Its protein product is CASAGAPDNEQFF.

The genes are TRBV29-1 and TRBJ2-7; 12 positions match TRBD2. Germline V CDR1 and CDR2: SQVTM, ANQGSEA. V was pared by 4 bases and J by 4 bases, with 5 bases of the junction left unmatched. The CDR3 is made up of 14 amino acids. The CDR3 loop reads CSVARLAGEYEQYF. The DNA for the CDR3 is TGCAGCGTTGCACGACTAGCGGGAGAATACGAGCAGTACTTC.

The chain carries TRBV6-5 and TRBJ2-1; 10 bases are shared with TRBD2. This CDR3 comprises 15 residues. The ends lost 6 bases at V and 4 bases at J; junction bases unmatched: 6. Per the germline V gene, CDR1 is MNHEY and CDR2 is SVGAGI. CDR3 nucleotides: TGTGCCAGCAGGCCACGGACTAGCGGTTACAATGAGCAGTTCTTC. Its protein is CASRPRTSGYNEQFF.

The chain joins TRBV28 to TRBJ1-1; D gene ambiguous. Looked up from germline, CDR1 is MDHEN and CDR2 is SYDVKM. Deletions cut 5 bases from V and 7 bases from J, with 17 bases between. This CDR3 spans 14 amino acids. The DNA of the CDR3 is TGTGCCAGCAGTAGACAAAACCCAGAAGATGAAGCTTTCTTT. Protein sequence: CASSRQNPEDEAFF.

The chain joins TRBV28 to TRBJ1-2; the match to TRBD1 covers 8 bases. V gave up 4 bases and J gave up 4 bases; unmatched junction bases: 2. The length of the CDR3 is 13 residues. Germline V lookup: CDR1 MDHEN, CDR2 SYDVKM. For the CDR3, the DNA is TGTGCCAGCAGTTCTCAGGGGGCCTATGGCTACACCTTC. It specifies CASSSQGAYGYTF.

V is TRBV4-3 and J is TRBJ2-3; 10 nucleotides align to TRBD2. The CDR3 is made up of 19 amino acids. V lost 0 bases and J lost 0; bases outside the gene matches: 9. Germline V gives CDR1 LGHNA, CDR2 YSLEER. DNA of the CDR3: TGCGCCAGCAGCCAAGATTGTCGAACTAGCGGGACTAGCACAGATACGCAGTATTTT. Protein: CASSQDCRTSGTSTDTQYF.